The subject of this entry is one T cell receptor (beta chain). Antigen unknown. These data are taken from a study of blood T cells in healthy people across ages. The overall study: Template switching captured about one barcoded beta molecule per two T cells. Study-level points and caveats: Unsorted PBMCs blocked a conclusive comparison of naive and antigen-experienced cells.

Losses at the gene ends were 10 bases for V and 8 bases for J; bases not matched to a gene: 17. In germline, CDR1 is MNHNS, CDR2 SASEGT. There are 15 residues in the CDR3. A sample-barcoded 5' primer and a J-beta primer mix were used in a second PCR of about 6 to 12 cycles. Each CDR3 protein gets one entry after TCRdb re-called the 5' RACE reads with MiXCR. There are around 1,700,000 distinct CDR3 sequences in the sample; roughly 27% occur only once, and 6.5% to 8.5% lies in the top ten. The chain joins TRBV6-1 to TRBJ2-1; 7 bases fit TRBD1. Sequencing was performed on blood. The sequence derives from a woman aged 30 to 39 in good health. CDR3 in DNA: TGTGCCATCCCGATGAGGACAGGCCAAATGCATGAGCAGTTCTTC. Its protein is CAIPMRTGQMHEQFF.